Listed below are T cell receptor beta chains from one sample, sequenced in a study of identical twins. MiXCR was run by TCRdb on the 5' RACE reads, yielding one entry per CDR3 protein. The table includes roughly 260,000 distinct CDR3 sequences, around an eighth detected once. Sequencing used memory (CD45RO+) T cells sorted from blood. The origin of the receptors is a young woman in good health. The CDR3 runs from the conserved cysteine through the conserved F or W. D genes are given only for firm matches. Clone size is stated in some rows and not others, as once, few, many or a class when expanded.

clone_size	j_call	d_call	v_call	cdr3_nt	cdr3_aa
many	TRBJ1-6	-	TRBV20-1	TGCAGTGCCCAGGGACGGAGGAGCTCCTATAATTCACCCCTCCACTTT	CSAQGRRSSYNSPLHF
few	TRBJ2-5	TRBD1	TRBV12-5	TGTGCTAGTGGTAGCGGACAGGGTCCCCAAGAGACCCAGTACTTC	CASGSGQGPQETQYF
few	TRBJ2-5	-	TRBV5-1	TGCGCCAGCAGCTTGGCTGGTCGGGGGTCGGAGACCCAGTACTTC	CASSLAGRGSETQYF
few	TRBJ1-2	-	TRBV19	TGTGCCAGTATTTCAAGGAGGGAGTCGGGCGGCTACACCTTC	CASISRRESGGYTF
few	TRBJ2-3	TRBD2	TRBV6-1	TGTGCCAGCAGCAGAAAGGGGACTAGCGGGAGTCCCGCAGATACGCAGTATTTT	CASSRKGTSGSPADTQYF
many	TRBJ2-2	TRBD1	TRBV27	TGTGCCAGTCGCGACAGGGGCACCACCGGGGAGCTGTTTTTT	CASRDRGTTGELFF
few	TRBJ2-7	-	TRBV25-1	TGTGCCAGCAGTTACCCCGGGACACCACCCTACGAGCAGTACTTC	CASSYPGTPPYEQYF
few	TRBJ1-5	-	TRBV20-1	TGCAGTGCGACGGGACCGGGGGGTAGGCAGCCCCAGCATTTT	CSATGPGGRQPQHF
few	TRBJ2-1	TRBD1	TRBV20-1	TGCAGTGCTAGAGGTCACAGGGGCAATGAGCAGTTCTTC	CSARGHRGNEQFF
many	TRBJ2-1	-	TRBV12-3/TRBV12-4	TGTGCCAGCAGTTCAAGTGGAGGGAACGGTGAGCAGTTCTTC	CASSSSGGNGEQFF
few	TRBJ1-1	-	TRBV30	TGTGCCTGGAGTCAAAGCGGCACTGAAGCTTTCTTT	CAWSQSGTEAFF
few	TRBJ1-2	-	TRBV5-1	TGCGCCAGCAGCTTCGGCGAGGCTAACTATGGCTACACCTTC	CASSFGEANYGYTF
few	TRBJ1-4	-	TRBV6-5	TGTGCCAGCAGTTACTCTAACAGGGTGATTAATGAAAAACTGTTTTTT	CASSYSNRVINEKLFF
few	TRBJ2-1	TRBD2	TRBV27	TGTGCCAGCAGTTGGTCTAGCGGGGGGGCCGTACCGTTCTTC	CASSWSSGGAVPFF
many	TRBJ2-2	-	TRBV5-1	TGCGCCAGCAGCTTGACGACTCGGGGAGCCGGGGAGCTGTTTTTT	CASSLTTRGAGELFF
-	TRBJ2-7	TRBD1	TRBV29-1	TGCAGCGTTAACCCGGGACAGGGGATTTACGAGCAGTACTTC	CSVNPGQGIYEQYF
-	TRBJ1-2	-	TRBV20-1	TGCAGTGTCGGAGACAGGTGGGGCTACACCTTC	CSVGDRWGYTF
-	TRBJ2-2	-	TRBV6-2/TRBV6-3	TGTGCCAGCAGTTACGCTCCGCTAAATCTTCTTTCCGCGAACACCGGGGAGCTGTTTTTT	CASSYAPLNLLSANTGELFF
few	TRBJ2-7	TRBD1	TRBV7-8	TGTGCCAGCAGCTTCACAGGGGGCAAAGTCGACGAGCAGTACTTC	CASSFTGGKVDEQYF
-	TRBJ2-2	-	TRBV11-2	TGTGCCAGCAGTCTTGGAATGAGTTCGACCGGGGAGCTGTTTTTT	CASSLGMSSTGELFF
few	TRBJ2-5	-	TRBV20-1	TGCAGTGGAAGGAAACAAGAGACCCAGTACTTC	CSGRKQETQYF
-	TRBJ2-3	-	TRBV4-3	TGCGCCAGCAGCCAAAAAATAGTAGGCACAGATACGCAGTATTTT	CASSQKIVGTDTQYF
-	TRBJ2-7	-	TRBV5-1	TGCGCCAGCAGCCCCGGGACATTAGGATACGAGCAGTACTTC	CASSPGTLGYEQYF
few	TRBJ1-1	-	TRBV18	TGTGCCAGCTCACCCGCAAGGACGTCCCAGAACACTGAAGCTTTCTTT	CASSPARTSQNTEAFF
-	TRBJ1-1	TRBD1	TRBV5-6	TGTGCCAGTACAAGAGACAGGGCTGAAGCTTTCTTT	CASTRDRAEAFF
-	TRBJ2-1	-	TRBV7-9	TGTGCCAGCAGCTCCCAGGGGGGGGGGACATTCGGTGAGCAGTTCTTC	CASSSQGGGTFGEQFF
few	TRBJ1-4	-	TRBV7-9	TGTGCCAGCAGCGCTCGGGTAGGGGGAGTAGATGAAAAACTGTTTTTT	CASSARVGGVDEKLFF
few	TRBJ1-1	TRBD1	TRBV12-3/TRBV12-4	TGTGCCAGCAGTCCCCGGACAGGGGGGAACACTGAAGCTTTCTTT	CASSPRTGGNTEAFF
few	TRBJ2-5	TRBD1	TRBV7-2	TGTGCCAGCAGCTTAGTCCAGGGGGCTGAGGAGACCCAGTACTTC	CASSLVQGAEETQYF
few	TRBJ1-5	-	TRBV5-1	TGCGCCAGCAGCTCCGGGGGGCGGAGCAATCAGCCCCAGCATTTT	CASSSGGRSNQPQHF
few	TRBJ2-1	TRBD2	TRBV10-3	TGTGCCATCAGTGATCGAAGCGGGGCTAGCGTGGACAATGAGCAGTTCTTC	CAISDRSGASVDNEQFF
few	TRBJ2-3	-	TRBV11-2	TGTGCCAGCAGCTTAGTCTTACCCTTGGCGGGGCCAGATACGCAGTATTTT	CASSLVLPLAGPDTQYF
few	TRBJ2-7	-	TRBV29-1	TGCAGCGTCAGAGGTCAGTTCTACGAGCAGTACTTC	CSVRGQFYEQYF
-	TRBJ2-1	TRBD2	TRBV6-1	TGTGCCAGCAGCCTAGCGGGAAATTACAATGAGCAGTTCTTC	CASSLAGNYNEQFF
many	TRBJ2-1	TRBD2	TRBV11-2	TGTGCCAGCGCCAGTCGGGGACTAGCGGATTACAATGAGCAGTTCTTC	CASASRGLADYNEQFF
-	TRBJ2-5	TRBD1	TRBV27	TGTGCCACCAAGACAGGGTATAGCGAGACCCAGTACTTC	CATKTGYSETQYF
few	TRBJ2-1	-	TRBV9	TGTGCCAGCAGCGTAGAAATCCTGACTTACAATGAGCAGTTCTTC	CASSVEILTYNEQFF
-	TRBJ2-3	-	TRBV20-1	TGCAGTGCTAGAGATATAATAAGTGTGCCAGATACGCAGTATTTT	CSARDIISVPDTQYF
-	TRBJ1-2	-	TRBV18	TGTGCCAGCTCACCACCGACCCCCTATGGCTACACCTTC	CASSPPTPYGYTF
-	TRBJ1-1	-	TRBV3-1	TGTGCCAGCAGCCAATACGGCAACACTGAAGCTTTCTTT	CASSQYGNTEAFF
few	TRBJ2-2	-	TRBV7-9	TGTGCCAGCAGCTTAGGGCAGAACACCGGGGAGCTGTTTTTT	CASSLGQNTGELFF
-	TRBJ1-2	-	TRBV29-1	TGCAGCGTCTTCCCGGGACCCGGCTATGGCTACACCTTC	CSVFPGPGYGYTF
many	TRBJ2-1	TRBD2	TRBV20-1	TGCAGTGCTCGTAGCGGGAGGGCCGTCGATGAGCAGTTCTTC	CSARSGRAVDEQFF
few	TRBJ2-3	TRBD2	TRBV12-3/TRBV12-4	TGTGCCAGCAGGGCCGGGACTAGCTATTATACGCAGTATTTT	CASRAGTSYYTQYF